Each of the 3 T cell receptor beta chains below was sequenced from the same sample in a study of chemoradiotherapy in HPV16-positive cancers. Clones were read by immunoSEQ multiplex PCR, and TCRdb kept only the in-frame ones, dropping some. The repertoire consists of about 14,000 clones, with roughly 74% occurring once and the leading ten covering 10%. Collection of the sample occurred from a patient who underwent chemoradiotherapy. The receptor set was obtained from a human donor with HPV-associated anogenital cancer.

The chain recombines TRBV5-4 with TRBJ2-7, with TRBD1 matching 12 bases. Germline trimming cut 4 bases from V and 4 bases from J; bases unmatched to any gene: 3. Per germline, CDR1 SGHNT and CDR2 YYREEE (reference sequence). The CDR3 spans 14 residues. The CDR3 sequence: CASSAGQGAYEQYF. The CDR3 DNA sequence: TGTGCCAGCAGCGCGGGACAGGGGGCGTACGAGCAGTACTTC.

This chain uses TRBV5-1 with TRBJ2-3; TRBD1 might be the D (5 bases). Germline V CDR1 and CDR2: SGHRS, YFSETQ. The CDR3 is 12 amino acids. V lost 6 bases to trimming and J lost 0 bases, with 5 bases between them. DNA of the CDR3: TGCGCCAGCAAGGGGAGCACAGATACGCAGTATTTT. This codes for CASKGSTDTQYF. Full variable domain (rest looked up from reference TRBV5-1 and TRBJ2-3): KAGVTQTPRYLIKTRGQQVTLSCSPISGHRSVSWYQQTPGQGLQFLFEYFSETQRNKGNFPGRFSGRQFSNSRSEMNVSTLELGDSALYLCASKGSTDTQYFGPGTRLTVL.

This rearrangement joins TRBV6-6 to TRBJ2-7, with 7 bases lining up with TRBD1. Germline lookup yields CDR1 MNHNY and CDR2 SVGAGI (reference sequence). The CDR3 runs to 15 residues. J was trimmed by 4 bases and V by 5 bases; bases with no gene match: 11. The DNA of the CDR3 is TGTGCCAGCAGTCCCGGACAGGATTCCGGGTACGAGCAGTACTTC. Protein sequence: CASSPGQDSGYEQYF.